The clone carrying this TCR beta chain was counted a few times. The sample originates from a study of patients and donors after allogeneic stem cell transplantation. TCRdb reprocessed the RT-PCR reads with MiXCR, giving one entry per CDR3 protein. This repertoire shows about 400,000 distinct CDR3 sequences, around 15% found once; its top ten account for less than 8%. Sequencing used blood, either unsorted or a sorted T cell fraction (not recorded which). The TCR comes from a human donor who was either an allogeneic HSCT recipient or a stem cell or donor lymphocyte infusion donor (not recorded which). It is not recorded whose cells these are; they may come from a transplant donor.

The CDR3 DNA reads as TGCAGCGTTGAACCTAGCGGGAGTCGCACAGATACGCAGTATTTT. It encodes CSVEPSGSRTDTQYF. The chain combines TRBV29-1 with TRBJ2-3; 10 bases agree with TRBD2. Looked up from germline, CDR1 is SQVTM and CDR2 is ANQGSEA. Trimming took 2 bases from V and 1 from J; bases not matched to a gene: 3. This CDR3 region has 15 residues.